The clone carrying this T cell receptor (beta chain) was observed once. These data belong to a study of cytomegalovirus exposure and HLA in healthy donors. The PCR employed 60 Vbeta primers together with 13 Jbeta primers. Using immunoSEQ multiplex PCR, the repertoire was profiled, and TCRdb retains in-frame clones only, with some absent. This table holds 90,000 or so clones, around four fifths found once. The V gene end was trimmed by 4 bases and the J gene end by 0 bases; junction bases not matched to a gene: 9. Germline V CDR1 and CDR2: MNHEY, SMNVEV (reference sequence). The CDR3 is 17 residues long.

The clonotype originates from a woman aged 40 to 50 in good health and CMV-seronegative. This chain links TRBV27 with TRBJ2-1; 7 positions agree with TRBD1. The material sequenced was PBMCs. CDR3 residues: CASSSDRPESSYNEQFF. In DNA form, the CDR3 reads TGTGCCAGCAGTTCGGACAGGCCCGAAAGCTCCTACAATGAGCAGTTCTTC.